A single sample is the source of the 9 T cell receptor beta chains below, sequenced in a study of patients and donors after allogeneic stem cell transplantation. TCRdb reprocessed the RT-PCR reads with MiXCR, giving one entry per CDR3 protein. The sample includes 200,000 to 250,000 distinct CDR3 sequences, approximately 14% seen only once; the top ten take 11%. Sequencing was performed on blood, either unsorted or a sorted T cell fraction (not recorded which). Receptors were obtained from a human donor who was either an allogeneic HSCT recipient or a stem cell or donor lymphocyte infusion donor (not recorded which). It is not recorded whose cells these are; they may come from a transplant donor.

The rearrangement uses TRBV12-3 or TRBV12-4 and TRBJ1-1; no clear D. V lost 1 base, J lost 4 bases, and 7 bases lay in between. The length of the CDR3 is 13 residues. The DNA for the CDR3 is TGTGCCAGCAGTTTAGTTGAGGGCACTGAAGCTTTCTTT. The encoded protein is CASSLVEGTEAFF.

The J gene is TRBJ1-1, the V gene TRBV5-4, with a possible D match to TRBD1 (6 bases). The germline CDR1 and CDR2 sequences are SGHNT and YYREEE (reference sequence). V was clipped by 4 bases and J by 9 bases, with 13 bases between them. The length of the CDR3 is 12 residues. CDR3: CASSTGPSQAFF. The DNA for the CDR3 is TGTGCCAGCAGCACAGGGCCGTCCCAAGCTTTCTTT.

This clonotype came up many times. The chain links TRBV10-3 to TRBJ2-7; D is perhaps TRBD2 (6 bases). The length of the CDR3 is 15 residues. V lost 0 bases to trimming and J lost 3 bases, with 12 bases between them. Germline CDR1 ENHRY, CDR2 SYGVKD. CDR3 nucleotides: TGTGCCATCAGTGAGTCGGAGGGTAGCGGCTACGAGCAGTACTTC. Its protein product is CAISESEGSGYEQYF.

This sequence joins TRBV2 and TRBJ1-2; 9 bases are a match to TRBD1. The germline CDR1 and CDR2 sequences are SNHLY and FYNNEI. CDR3 length: 14 amino acids. V shed 4 bases, J shed 5 bases, and the junction held 5 bases outside the gene matches. The CDR3 DNA follows: TGTGCCAGCAGTGGGGGACAGGGAGGGTATGGCTACACCTTC. It encodes CASSGGQGGYGYTF.

This clonotype was seen many times. The chain carries TRBV27 and TRBJ2-1; no firm D call. Germline assignment: CDR1 MNHEY and CDR2 SMNVEV (reference sequence). This CDR3 is 15 amino acids long. V lost 3 bases to trimming and J lost 6 bases, with 15 bases between them. CDR3 residues: CASSLSGVVANEQFF. CDR3 DNA: TGTGCCAGCAGTTTGTCAGGTGTAGTGGCCAATGAGCAGTTCTTC.

The V call is TRBV5-5, the J call TRBJ2-3, with TRBD2 matching over 9 bases. The junction had 5 bases not matched to a gene; V was cut back by 2 bases and J by 1 base. Germline V lookup: CDR1 SGHKS, CDR2 YYEKEE (reference sequence). The CDR3 length is 16 residues. The CDR3 reads CASSFRGGAGTDTQYF. The CDR3, as DNA: TGTGCCAGCAGCTTCCGCGGGGGGGCCGGCACAGATACGCAGTATTTT. Together with reference TRBV5-5 and TRBJ2-3, the CDR3 gives the full variable domain: DAGVTQSPTHLIKTRGQQVTLRCSPISGHKSVSWYQQVLGQGPQFIFQYYEKEERGRGNFPDRFSARQFPNYSSELNVNALLLGDSALYLCASSFRGGAGTDTQYFGPGTRLTVL.

This clonotype was observed at least ten times. This sequence joins TRBV6-1 and TRBJ2-3, with 11 bases lining up with TRBD2. The CDR3 runs 17 residues. The trim removed 1 base at V and 6 bases at J, leaving 9 bases unmatched. In germline, CDR1 is MNHNS, CDR2 SASEGT. In nucleotides, the CDR3 is TGTGCCAGCAGTGAAGAGGTAGCGGGAGGGCCTCGGGATACGCAGTATTTT. This codes for CASSEEVAGGPRDTQYF.

This clonotype was observed many times. The chain recombines TRBV20-1 with TRBJ2-7; D may correspond to TRBD1 or TRBD2 (6 bases each). This CDR3 region has 15 residues. Trimming pared 5 bases from V and 0 bases from J, leaving 17 bases between. Germline-derived CDR1 and CDR2 are DFQATT and SNEGSKA (reference sequence). In DNA form, the CDR3 reads TGCAGTGCTTTCTCACCGGGGGCTCGCTCCTACGAGCAGTACTTC. Translating gives CSAFSPGARSYEQYF.

This clonotype was seen a few times. This chain connects TRBV5-1 to TRBJ2-7; possibly TRBD2 for D (6 bases). The CDR3 runs 15 residues. V was cut by 0 bases and J by 1 base, with 11 bases left in between. Germline V gives CDR1 SGHRS, CDR2 YFSETQ. The CDR3 nucleotides are TGCGCCAGCAGCTTGGAGGCAGGAGGGTCCTACGAGCAGTACTTC. It specifies CASSLEAGGSYEQYF.